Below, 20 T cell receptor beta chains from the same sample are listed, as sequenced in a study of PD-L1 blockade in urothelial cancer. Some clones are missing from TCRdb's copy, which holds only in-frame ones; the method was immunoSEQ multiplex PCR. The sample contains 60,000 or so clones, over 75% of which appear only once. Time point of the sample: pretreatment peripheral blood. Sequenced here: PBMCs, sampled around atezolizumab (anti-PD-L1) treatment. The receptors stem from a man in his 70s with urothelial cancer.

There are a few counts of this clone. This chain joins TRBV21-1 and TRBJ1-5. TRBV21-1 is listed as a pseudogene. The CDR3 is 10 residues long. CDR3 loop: CASSKVGLHF. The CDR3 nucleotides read TGTGCCAGCAGCAAAGTGGGACTGCATTTT.

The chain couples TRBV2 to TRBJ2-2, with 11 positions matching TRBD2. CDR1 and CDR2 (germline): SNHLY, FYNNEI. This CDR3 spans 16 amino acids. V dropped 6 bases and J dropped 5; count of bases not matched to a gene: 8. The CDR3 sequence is CASRLLAGGATGELFF. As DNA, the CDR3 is TGTGCCAGCAGACTTCTAGCGGGAGGAGCTACCGGGGAGCTGTTTTTT.

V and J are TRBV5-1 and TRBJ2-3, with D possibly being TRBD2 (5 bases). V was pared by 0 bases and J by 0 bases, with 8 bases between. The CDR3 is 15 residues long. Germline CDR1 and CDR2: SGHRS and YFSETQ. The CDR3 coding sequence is TGCGCCAGCAGCTTGGTGGGAGAGAGCACAGATACGCAGTATTTT. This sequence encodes CASSLVGESTDTQYF.

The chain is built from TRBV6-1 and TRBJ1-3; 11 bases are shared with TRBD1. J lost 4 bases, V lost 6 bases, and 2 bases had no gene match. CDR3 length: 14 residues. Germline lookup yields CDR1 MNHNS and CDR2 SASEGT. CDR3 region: CASRDRGHGNTIYF. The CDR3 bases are TGTGCCAGCAGGGACAGGGGGCACGGAAACACCATATATTTT.

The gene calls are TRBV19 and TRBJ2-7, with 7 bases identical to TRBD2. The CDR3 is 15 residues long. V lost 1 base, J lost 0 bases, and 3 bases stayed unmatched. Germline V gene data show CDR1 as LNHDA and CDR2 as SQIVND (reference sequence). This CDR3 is CASSIVGDYSYEQYF. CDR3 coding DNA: TGTGCCAGTAGTATAGTCGGGGACTACTCCTACGAGCAGTACTTC.

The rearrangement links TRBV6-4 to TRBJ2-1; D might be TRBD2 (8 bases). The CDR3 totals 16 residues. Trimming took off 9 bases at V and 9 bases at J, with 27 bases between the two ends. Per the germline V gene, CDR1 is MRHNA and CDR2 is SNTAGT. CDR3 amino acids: CARRSQGSGRIAEQFF. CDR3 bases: TGTGCCAGGAGGTCACAGGGGAGCGGGAGAATAGCTGAGCAGTTCTTC.

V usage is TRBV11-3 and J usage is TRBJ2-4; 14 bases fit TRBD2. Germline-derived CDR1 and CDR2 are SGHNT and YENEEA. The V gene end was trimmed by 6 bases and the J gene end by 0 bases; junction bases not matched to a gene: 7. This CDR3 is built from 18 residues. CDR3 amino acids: CASRTSGRADEAKNIQYF. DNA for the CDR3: TGTGCCAGCAGGACTAGCGGGAGGGCCGATGAAGCCAAAAACATTCAGTACTTC. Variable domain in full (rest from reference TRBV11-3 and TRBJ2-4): EAGVVQSPRYKIIEKKQPVAFWCNPISGHNTLYWYLQNLGQGPELLIRYENEEAVDDSQLPKDRFSAERLKGVDSTLKIQPAELGDSAVYLCASRTSGRADEAKNIQYFGAGTRLSVL.

DNA of the CDR3: TGTGCCAGCAGCTCGGCGGGGGGGGGAGAGACCCAGTACTTC. This codes for CASSSAGGGETQYF. This chain joins TRBV5-6 and TRBJ2-5; TRBD2 matches 9 bases. Unmatched junction bases numbered 4, after V lost 3 bases and J lost 4 bases. CDR1 and CDR2 (germline): SGHDT, YYEEEE. The CDR3 consists of 14 residues.

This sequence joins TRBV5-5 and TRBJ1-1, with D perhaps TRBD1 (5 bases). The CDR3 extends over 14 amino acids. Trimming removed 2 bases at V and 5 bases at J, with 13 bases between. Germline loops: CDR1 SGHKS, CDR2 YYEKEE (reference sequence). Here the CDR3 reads CASSFQGGWTEAFF. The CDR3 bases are TGTGCCAGCAGCTTTCAGGGAGGGTGGACTGAAGCTTTCTTT.

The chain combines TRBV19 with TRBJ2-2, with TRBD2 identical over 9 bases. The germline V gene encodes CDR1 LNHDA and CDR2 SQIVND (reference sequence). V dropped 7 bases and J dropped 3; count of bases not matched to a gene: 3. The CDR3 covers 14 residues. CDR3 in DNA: TGTGCCAGTAATCGACTAGCGGACACCGGGGAGCTGTTTTTT. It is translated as CASNRLADTGELFF.

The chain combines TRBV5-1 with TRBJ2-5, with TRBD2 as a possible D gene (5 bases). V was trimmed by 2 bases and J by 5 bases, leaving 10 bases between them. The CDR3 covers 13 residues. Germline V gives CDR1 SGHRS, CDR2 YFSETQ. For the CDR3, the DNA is TGCGCCAGCAGCTTCCGTGGGGAGGAGACCCAGTACTTC. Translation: CASSFRGEETQYF.

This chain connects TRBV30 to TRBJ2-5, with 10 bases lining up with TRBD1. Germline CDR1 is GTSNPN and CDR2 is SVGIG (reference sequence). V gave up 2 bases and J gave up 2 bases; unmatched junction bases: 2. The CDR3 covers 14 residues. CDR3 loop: CAWSLGQGQETQYF. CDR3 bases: TGTGCCTGGAGTTTGGGACAGGGGCAAGAGACCCAGTACTTC.

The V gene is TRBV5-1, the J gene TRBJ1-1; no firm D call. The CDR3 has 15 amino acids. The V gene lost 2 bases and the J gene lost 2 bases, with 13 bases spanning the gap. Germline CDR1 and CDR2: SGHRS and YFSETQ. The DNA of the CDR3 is TGCGCCAGCAGCTTTTTAACGGAGGTAAACACTGAAGCTTTCTTT. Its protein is CASSFLTEVNTEAFF.

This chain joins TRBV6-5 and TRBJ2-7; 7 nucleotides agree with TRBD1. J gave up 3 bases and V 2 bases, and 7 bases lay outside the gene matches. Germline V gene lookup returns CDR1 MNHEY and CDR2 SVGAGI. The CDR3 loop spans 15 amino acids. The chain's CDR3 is CASSYERQGDYEQYF. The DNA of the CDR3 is TGTGCCAGCAGTTACGAGCGGCAGGGGGACTACGAGCAGTACTTC.

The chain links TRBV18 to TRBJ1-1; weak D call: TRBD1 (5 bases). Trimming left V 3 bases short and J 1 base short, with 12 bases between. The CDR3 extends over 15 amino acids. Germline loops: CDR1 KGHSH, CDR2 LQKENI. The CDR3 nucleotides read TGTGCCAGCTCACCCACGCCAACAGGGAACACTGAAGCTTTCTTT. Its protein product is CASSPTPTGNTEAFF.

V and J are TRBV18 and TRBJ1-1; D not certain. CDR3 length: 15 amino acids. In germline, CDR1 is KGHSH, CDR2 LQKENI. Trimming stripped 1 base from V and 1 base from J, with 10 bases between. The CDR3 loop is CASSPQPGENTEAFF. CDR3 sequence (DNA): TGTGCCAGCTCACCACAACCGGGAGAGAACACTGAAGCTTTCTTT.

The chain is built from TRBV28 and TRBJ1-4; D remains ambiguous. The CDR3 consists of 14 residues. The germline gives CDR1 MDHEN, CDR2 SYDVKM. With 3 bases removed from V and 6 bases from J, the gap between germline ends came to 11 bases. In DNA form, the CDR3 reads TGTGCCAGCAGTTTGTCCGGAGTGGATGAAAAACTGTTTTTT. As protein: CASSLSGVDEKLFF.

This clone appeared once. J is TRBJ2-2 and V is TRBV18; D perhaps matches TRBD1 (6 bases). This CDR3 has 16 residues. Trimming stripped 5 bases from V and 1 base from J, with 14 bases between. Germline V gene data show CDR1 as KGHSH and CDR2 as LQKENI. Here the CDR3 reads CASSDEPGQNTGELFF. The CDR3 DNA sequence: TGTGCCAGCTCAGACGAACCGGGACAGAACACCGGGGAGCTGTTTTTT.

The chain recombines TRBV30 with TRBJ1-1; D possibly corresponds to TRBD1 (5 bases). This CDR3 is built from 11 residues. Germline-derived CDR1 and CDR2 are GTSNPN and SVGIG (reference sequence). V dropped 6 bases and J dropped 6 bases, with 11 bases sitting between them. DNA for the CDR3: TGTGCCTGTGGGCAGGGTTCTGAAGCTTTCTTT. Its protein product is CACGQGSEAFF.

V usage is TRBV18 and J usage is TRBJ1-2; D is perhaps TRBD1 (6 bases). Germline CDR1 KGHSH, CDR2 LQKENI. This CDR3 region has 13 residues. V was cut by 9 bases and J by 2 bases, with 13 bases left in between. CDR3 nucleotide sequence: TGTGCCAGTGCAGAGGGGGAGAACTATGGCTACACCTTC. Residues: CASAEGENYGYTF.